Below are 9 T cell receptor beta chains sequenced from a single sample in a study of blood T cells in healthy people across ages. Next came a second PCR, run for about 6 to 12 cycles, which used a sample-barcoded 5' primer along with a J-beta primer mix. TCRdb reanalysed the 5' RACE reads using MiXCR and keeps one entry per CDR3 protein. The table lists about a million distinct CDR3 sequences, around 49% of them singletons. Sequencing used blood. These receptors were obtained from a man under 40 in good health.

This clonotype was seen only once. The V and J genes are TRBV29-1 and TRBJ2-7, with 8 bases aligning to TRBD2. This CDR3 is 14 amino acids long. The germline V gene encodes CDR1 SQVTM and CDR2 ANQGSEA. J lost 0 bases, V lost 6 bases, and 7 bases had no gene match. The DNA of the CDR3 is TGCAGCGTCGCCGGGGGGGAGAGCTCCTACGAGCAGTACTTC. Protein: CSVAGGESSYEQYF.

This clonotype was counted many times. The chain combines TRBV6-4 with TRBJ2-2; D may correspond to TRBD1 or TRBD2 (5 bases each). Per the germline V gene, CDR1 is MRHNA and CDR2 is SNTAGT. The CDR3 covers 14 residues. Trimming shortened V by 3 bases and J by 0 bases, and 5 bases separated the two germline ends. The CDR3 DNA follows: TGTGCCAGCAGTGAGGGGGCGAACACCGGGGAGCTGTTTTTT. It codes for CASSEGANTGELFF.

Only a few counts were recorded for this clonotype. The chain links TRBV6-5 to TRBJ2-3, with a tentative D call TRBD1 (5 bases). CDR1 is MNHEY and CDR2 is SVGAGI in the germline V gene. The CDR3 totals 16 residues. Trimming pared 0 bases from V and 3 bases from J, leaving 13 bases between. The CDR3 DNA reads TGTGCCAGCAGTTACTCGTTCCAGGGTGGTACAGATACGCAGTATTTT. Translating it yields CASSYSFQGGTDTQYF.

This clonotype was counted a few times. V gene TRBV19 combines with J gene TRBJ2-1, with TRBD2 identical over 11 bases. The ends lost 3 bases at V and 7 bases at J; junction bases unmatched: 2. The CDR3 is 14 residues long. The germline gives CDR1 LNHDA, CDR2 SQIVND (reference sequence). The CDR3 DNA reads TGTGCCAGTAGTATGGGACTAGCGGTTAATGAGCAGTTCTTC. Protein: CASSMGLAVNEQFF.

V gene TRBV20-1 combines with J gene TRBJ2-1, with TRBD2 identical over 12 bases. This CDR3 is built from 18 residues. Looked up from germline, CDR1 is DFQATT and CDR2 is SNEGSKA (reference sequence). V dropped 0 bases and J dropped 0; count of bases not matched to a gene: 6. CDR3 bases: TGCAGTGCTAGAGATCGGCTAGCGGGGGGGACCTCCTACAATGAGCAGTTCTTC. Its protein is CSARDRLAGGTSYNEQFF.

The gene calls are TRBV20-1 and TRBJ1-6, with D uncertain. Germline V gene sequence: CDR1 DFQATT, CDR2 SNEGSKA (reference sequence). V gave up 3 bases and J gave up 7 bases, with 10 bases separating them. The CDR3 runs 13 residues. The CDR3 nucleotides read TGCAGTGCTAGTGGTCAGTTGAATTCACCCCTCCACTTT. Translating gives CSASGQLNSPLHF.

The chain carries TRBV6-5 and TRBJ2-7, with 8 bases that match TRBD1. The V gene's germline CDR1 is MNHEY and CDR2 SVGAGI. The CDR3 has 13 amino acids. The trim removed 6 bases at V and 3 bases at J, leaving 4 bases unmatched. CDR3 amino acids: CASRTTGGYEQYF. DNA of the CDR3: TGTGCCAGCAGAACTACAGGGGGCTACGAGCAGTACTTC.

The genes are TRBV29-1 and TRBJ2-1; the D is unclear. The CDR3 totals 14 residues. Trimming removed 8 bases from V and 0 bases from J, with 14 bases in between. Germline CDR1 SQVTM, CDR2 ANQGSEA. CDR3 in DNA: TGCAGCCTACGGTACTCGGTCTCCTACAATGAGCAGTTCTTC. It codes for CSLRYSVSYNEQFF.

CDR3 bases: TGTGCCAGCAGCACCTTAAGGGGCTCGGTAAAAGGGGATACGCAGTATTTT. Amino acids: CASSTLRGSVKGDTQYF. The chain links TRBV6-1 to TRBJ2-3, with D tentatively TRBD1 (5 bases). The CDR3 has 17 amino acids. The germline V and J ends were trimmed by 6 bases and 6 bases, with 25 bases remaining between them. Germline V gene data show CDR1 as MNHNS and CDR2 as SASEGT.